These 11 T cell receptor beta chains originate from one sample sequenced in a study of blood T cell repertoires in COVID-19. Data came from immunoSEQ multiplex PCR; TCRdb stores just in-frame clones and leaves some out. The data show 130,000 or so clones, 88% seen once. Specimen: peripheral blood. Every receptor here comes from a human donor with COVID-19, enrolled during active disease. The donor label of this sample is uncertain.

V usage is TRBV30 and J usage is TRBJ1-6; D may be TRBD1 (6 bases). Germline CDR1 GTSNPN, CDR2 SVGIG (reference sequence). CDR3 length: 13 residues. V was clipped by 5 bases and J by 8 bases, with 13 bases between them. DNA of the CDR3: TGTGCCTGGTCCGGGACAAGTGATTCACCCCTCCACTTT. Residues: CAWSGTSDSPLHF.

The chain recombines TRBV11-2 with TRBJ2-1; TRBD2 aligns across 11 bases. The junction had 10 bases not matched to a gene; V was cut back by 1 base and J by 14 bases. In germline, CDR1 is SGHAT, CDR2 FQNNGV. The length of the CDR3 is 15 residues. The CDR3 nucleotides are TGTGCCAGCAGCTTAGGGGCGGCTAGCGGGAGGAACGAGTTCTTC. It specifies CASSLGAASGRNEFF.

The chain couples TRBV6-5 to TRBJ1-1; 7 positions agree with TRBD1. Per germline, CDR1 MNHEY and CDR2 SVGAGI. This CDR3 is 16 amino acids long. Unmatched junction bases numbered 8, after V lost 0 bases and J lost 4 bases. The CDR3, as DNA: TGTGCCAGCAGTTACTCGTCAGGGGGAACGGGCACTGAAGCTTTCTTT. Its protein product is CASSYSSGGTGTEAFF.

This rearrangement joins TRBV2 to TRBJ1-1; no clear D. Per germline, CDR1 SNHLY and CDR2 FYNNEI. Trimming took 4 bases from V and 11 from J, leaving 14 bases between them. The CDR3 has 12 amino acids. The DNA for the CDR3 is TGTGCCAGCAGTGTAGAGGTGGTGTGGGCTTTCTTT. This gives the protein CASSVEVVWAFF.

In this sample, this clone turned up once. The chain carries TRBV5-1 and TRBJ1-2; D gene unclear. This CDR3 has 13 amino acids. Germline assignment: CDR1 SGHRS and CDR2 YFSETQ. V gave up 4 bases and J gave up 1 base, with 8 bases separating them. The CDR3: CASSLIGNYGYTF. CDR3 DNA: TGCGCCAGCAGCCTAATCGGTAACTATGGCTACACCTTC.

The chain is built from TRBV6-5 and TRBJ1-5; maybe TRBD1 (6 bases). This CDR3 has 14 residues. Germline-derived CDR1 and CDR2 are MNHEY and SVGAGI. The ends were cut back, 4 bases at V and 7 bases at J, with 14 bases in the middle. Here the CDR3 DNA reads TGTGCCAGCAGTTTAGACAGGTTAGCGCAGCCCCAGCATTTT. Encoded protein: CASSLDRLAQPQHF.

The chain uses TRBV5-1 and TRBJ1-2, with D possibly matching TRBD1 (6 bases). Between the trimmed V and J ends, which lost 6 bases and 8 bases, there was a span of 14 bases. CDR1 and CDR2 (germline): SGHRS, YFSETQ. This CDR3 spans 12 amino acids. Here the CDR3 reads CASTTGLGGYTF. The CDR3 nucleotides are TGCGCCAGCACCACAGGGCTTGGGGGCTACACCTTC.

This clone was seen a single time. Different DNA sequences within this sample yield the same CDR3. The chain is built from TRBV5-1 and TRBJ2-3, with a tentative D call TRBD1 (5 bases). The germline CDR1 and CDR2 sequences are SGHRS and YFSETQ. V was trimmed by 0 bases and J by 6 bases, leaving 8 bases between them. The CDR3 loop spans 13 amino acids. The chain's CDR3 is CASSLAGPDTQYF. In DNA form, the CDR3 reads TGCGCCAGCAGCTTGGCAGGGCCCGATACGCAGTATTTT.

The chain joins TRBV7-9 to TRBJ2-5; 7 positions agree with TRBD2. Per germline, CDR1 SEHNR and CDR2 FQNEAQ (reference sequence). The CDR3 is 14 residues long. V lost 9 bases to trimming and J lost 2 bases; unmatched junction nucleotides: 9. The CDR3 region has the DNA TGTGCCAGTCGGCTGGGACTACCGCAAGAGACCCAGTACTTC. Translated: CASRLGLPQETQYF. The variable domain in full, with the rest retrieved from reference TRBV7-9 and TRBJ2-5, is DTGVSQNPRHKITKRGQNVTFRCDPISEHNRLYWYRQTLGQGPEFLTYFQNEAQLEKSRLLSDRFSAERPKGSFSTLEIQRTEQGDSAMYLCASRLGLPQETQYFGPGTRLLVL.

This chain connects TRBV9 to TRBJ2-7; D possibly corresponds to TRBD1 (6 bases). CDR1 is SGDLS, CDR2 YYNGEE, per germline. The CDR3 runs to 17 residues. The V end lost 2 bases, the J end lost 7 bases, and 25 bases lay between the germline ends. The CDR3 DNA reads as TGTGCCAGCAGCGTGGGGGACAAACTAGGGTATCGAGAAGAGCAGTACTTC. Its protein is CASSVGDKLGYREEQYF.

The V gene is TRBV27, the J gene TRBJ2-7, with a possible D match to TRBD1 (7 bases). This CDR3 is built from 17 residues. With 4 bases removed from V and 3 bases from J, the gap between germline ends came to 22 bases. Germline assignment: CDR1 MNHEY and CDR2 SMNVEV (reference sequence). For the CDR3, the DNA is TGTGCCAGCAGTTCAGCCGGGACAGCGACGGACTACTACGAGCAGTACTTC. Protein product: CASSSAGTATDYYEQYF.